The rows below give T cell receptor beta chains drawn from one sample of a study of T cells expressing NK-cell markers. TCRdb reprocessed the 5' RACE reads and keeps a single row for each CDR3 protein, giving no DNA. The sample table includes about 450,000 distinct CDR3 sequences. Source material: blood T cells: a sorted CD56 or NKG2C T cell subset, CD4+ or CD8+ T cells, or bulk PBMC T cells (not recorded which). The receptors stem from a woman aged 18-69 years in good health. Each CDR3 is given with its conserved first and last residue.

length,J,V,CDR3
13,TRBJ2-3,TRBV5-1,CASSLGWTDTQYF
17,TRBJ2-3,TRBV27,CASSSPVAGVGADTQYF
14,TRBJ1-2,TRBV20-1,CSAPPGQGDDGYTF
15,TRBJ2-1,TRBV11-2,CASSLVIALGDEQFF
14,TRBJ2-1,TRBV29-1,CSVEAGGPYNEQFF
12,TRBJ2-3,TRBV7-2,CASSYRSDTQYF
17,TRBJ2-3,TRBV9,CASSVDGTGQIRDTQYF
11,TRBJ1-2,TRBV27,CATLGGGGYTF
15,TRBJ1-2,TRBV7-6,CASSQNPGQNYGYTF
13,TRBJ1-2,TRBV29-1,CSALNPGSYGYTF
15,TRBJ1-2,TRBV4-2,CASSWEGAVSYGYTF
18,TRBJ2-2,TRBV18,CASSPRGTARLIIGELFF
15,TRBJ1-2,TRBV20-1,CSARVETLANYGYTF
13,TRBJ2-3,TRBV7-2,CASSQLYTDTQYF
13,TRBJ1-2,TRBV28,CASSLGTARGYTF
15,TRBJ2-5,TRBV5-6,CASSTGPVPQETQYF
15,TRBJ2-1,TRBV27,CASSITGPSYNEQFF
17,TRBJ2-4,TRBV9,CASSVRRPTVGKNIQYF
15,TRBJ2-1,TRBV20-1,CSARVGAAGDNEQFF
13,TRBJ1-1,TRBV10-2,CASSGGINTEAFF
14,TRBJ2-3,TRBV7-2,CASTRTGGADTQYF
14,TRBJ1-1,TRBV28,CASTSGGVNTEAFF
14,TRBJ1-4,TRBV6-1,CASSRGQGNEKLFF
13,TRBJ2-7,TRBV28,CASERGGSYEQYF
19,TRBJ2-1,TRBV12-3/TRBV12-4,CASSPGLAGGPTWKNEQFF
14,TRBJ2-7,TRBV7-2,CASSLGRGNTKQYF
16,TRBJ2-3,TRBV9,CASSGTSGGRTDTQYF
15,TRBJ2-1,TRBV20-1,CSAELSGSSWYEQFF
13,TRBJ1-1,TRBV20-1,CSAFPKGGSEAFF
16,TRBJ2-2,TRBV7-6,CASGGPGVINTGELFF
14,TRBJ2-5,TRBV5-1,CASSPGDSQETQYF
14,TRBJ2-7,TRBV28,CASRPGAPNYEQYF
13,TRBJ2-2,TRBV6-4,CASSGTSTGELFF
15,TRBJ1-1,TRBV7-9,CASSPTGPGDNEAFF
18,TRBJ2-3,TRBV5-1,CASSLDNSGRLNTDTQYF
16,TRBJ2-3,TRBV29-1,CSVDRLGHRGTDTQYF
16,TRBJ2-1,TRBV7-9,CASSSSSGGTSYEQFF
15,TRBJ1-1,TRBV20-1,CSARGGRGRNTEAFF
13,TRBJ1-2,TRBV7-8,CASSLTLFYGYTF
12,TRBJ2-2,TRBV24-1,CATSGDTGELFF
13,TRBJ1-3,TRBV20-1,CSASHGSGNTIYF
12,TRBJ2-3,TRBV20-1,CSARSSGGPFSF
16,TRBJ2-7,TRBV7-3,CASSPTLAGGVYEQYF
17,TRBJ2-1,TRBV7-2,CASSLVRVAGGFGEQFF
14,TRBJ2-1,TRBV9,CASSGHLSYNEQFF
16,TRBJ2-1,TRBV6-5,CAGSSSGAGDHNEQFF
14,TRBJ2-3,TRBV24-1,CATSVAGGADTQYF
13,TRBJ2-1,TRBV6-2/TRBV6-3,CASSWGAHNEQFF